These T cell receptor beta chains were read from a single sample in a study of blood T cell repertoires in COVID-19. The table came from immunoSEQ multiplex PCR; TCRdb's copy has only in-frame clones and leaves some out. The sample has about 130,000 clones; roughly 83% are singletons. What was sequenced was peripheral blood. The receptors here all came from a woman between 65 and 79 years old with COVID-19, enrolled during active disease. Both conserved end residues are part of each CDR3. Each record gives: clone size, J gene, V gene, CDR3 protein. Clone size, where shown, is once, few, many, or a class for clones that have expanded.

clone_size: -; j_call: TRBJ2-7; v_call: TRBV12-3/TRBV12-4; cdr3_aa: CASTLDSTYEQYF
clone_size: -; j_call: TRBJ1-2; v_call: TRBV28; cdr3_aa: CASLPLGTVYGYTF
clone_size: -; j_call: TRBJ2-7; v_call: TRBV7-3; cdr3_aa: CASSPEQGRGEQYF
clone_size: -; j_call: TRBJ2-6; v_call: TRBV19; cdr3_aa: CASSIWDRAIWGANVLTF
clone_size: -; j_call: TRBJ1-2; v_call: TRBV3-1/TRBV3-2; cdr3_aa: CASSQGTGGSRHYGYTF
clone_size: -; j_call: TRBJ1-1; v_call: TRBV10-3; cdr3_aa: CAISLENTEAFF
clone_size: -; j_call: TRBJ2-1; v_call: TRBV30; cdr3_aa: CAWSRDTYNEQFF
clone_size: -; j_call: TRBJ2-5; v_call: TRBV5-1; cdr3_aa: CASSLVREGTQYF
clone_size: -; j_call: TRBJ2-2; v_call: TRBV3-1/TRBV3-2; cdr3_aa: CASSRGVDGELFF
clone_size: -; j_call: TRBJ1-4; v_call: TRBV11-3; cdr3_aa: CASSLLQKSGEKLFF
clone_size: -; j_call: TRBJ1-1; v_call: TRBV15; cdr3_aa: CATSRGGREAFF
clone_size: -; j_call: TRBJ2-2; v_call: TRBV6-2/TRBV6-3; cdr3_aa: CASSPRPGKYTGELFF
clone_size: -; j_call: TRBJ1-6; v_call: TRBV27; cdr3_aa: CASSLEGRVDSPLHF
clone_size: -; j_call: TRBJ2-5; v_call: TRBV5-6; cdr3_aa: CASSQIRLAGETQYF
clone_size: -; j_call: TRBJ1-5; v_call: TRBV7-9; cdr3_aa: CASSLAGDRGNQPQHF
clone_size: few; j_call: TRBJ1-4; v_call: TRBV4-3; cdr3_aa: CASSQEPSGYEKLFF
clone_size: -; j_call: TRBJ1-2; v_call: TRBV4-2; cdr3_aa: CASSPGYEAGGYTF
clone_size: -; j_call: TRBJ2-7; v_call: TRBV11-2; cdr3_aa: CASRDDREPYEQYF
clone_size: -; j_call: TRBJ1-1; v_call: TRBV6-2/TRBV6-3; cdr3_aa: CASSLQYDRMEPEAFF
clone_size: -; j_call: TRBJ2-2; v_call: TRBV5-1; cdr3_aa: CASSTGTSGGRTGELFF
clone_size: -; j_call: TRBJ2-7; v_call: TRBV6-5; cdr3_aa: CASSYRGQGTYEQYF
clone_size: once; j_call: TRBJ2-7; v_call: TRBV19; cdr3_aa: CASSPGQGPYEQYF